The 3 T cell receptor beta chains below were found in one sample sequenced in a study of blood T cell repertoires in COVID-19. Clones were read by immunoSEQ multiplex PCR, and TCRdb kept only the in-frame ones, dropping some. The sample lists about 260,000 clones; 80% to 90% were seen once. Sequenced sample: peripheral blood. These receptors originate from a woman in her fifties or sixties who had recovered from COVID-19.

This rearrangement joins TRBV24-1 to TRBJ2-6; no firm D call. With 4 bases removed from V and 0 bases from J, the gap between germline ends came to 3 bases. Germline CDR1 and CDR2: KGHDR and SFDVKD. The CDR3 is made up of 14 amino acids. CDR3 sequence (DNA): TGTGCCACCAGTGAGCGCTCTGGGGCCAACGTCCTGACTTTC. It codes for CATSERSGANVLTF.

This rearrangement joins TRBV29-1 to TRBJ1-6; TRBD1 matches 9 bases. Germline V CDR1 and CDR2: SQVTM, ANQGSEA. The CDR3 is 13 residues long. V shed 7 bases and J 7 bases; nucleotides not matched to a gene: 5. CDR3 sequence (DNA): TGCAGCGCCTCGGACAGGGGAAATTCACCCCTCCACTTT. It yields the protein CSASDRGNSPLHF.

This chain connects TRBV30 to TRBJ1-1; possible D gene TRBD1, 6 bases. The CDR3 extends over 15 amino acids. The germline V and J ends were trimmed by 5 bases and 0 bases, with 16 bases remaining between them. Germline V gene lookup returns CDR1 GTSNPN and CDR2 SVGIG (reference sequence). The CDR3 DNA is TGTGCCTGGCTGCCAGGGGTCATCATGAACACTGAAGCTTTCTTT. Translating it yields CAWLPGVIMNTEAFF.